A single sample gave rise to the 23 T cell receptor beta chains below, sequenced in a study of low-dose radiotherapy and immunotherapy resistance in tumors. Using a constant-region primer together with a V-primer adapter, TCRs were subjected to roughly 20 PCR cycles of amplification. One entry per CDR3 protein results from TCRdb running MiXCR on the reads. The table shows roughly 48,000 distinct CDR3 sequences, with 33% occurring only once. Noted time point: after trial treatment. The treatment is: LDRT plus nivolumab, ipilimumab, low-dose cyclophosphamide and aspirin (RACIN trial). Sequenced here: PBMCs, sampled after low-dose radiotherapy plus immunotherapy. All receptors come from a male donor with rectosigmoid adenocarcinoma.

This clonotype was found many times. This sequence joins TRBV12-3 or TRBV12-4 and TRBJ2-3, with D possibly being TRBD2 (5 bases). The CDR3 is made up of 14 amino acids. V lost 1 base to trimming and J lost 6 bases, with 11 bases between them. CDR3 loop: CASSLGLAEDTQYF. The CDR3 nucleotides read TGTGCCAGCAGTTTAGGGCTAGCTGAGGATACGCAGTATTTT.

This clonotype has at least ten counts. V gene TRBV14 combines with J gene TRBJ2-1; TRBD2 agrees at 7 bases. The germline gives CDR1 SGHDN, CDR2 FVKESK. The V and J ends lost 3 bases and 9 bases, in that order; junction bases with no gene match: 5. This CDR3 region has 13 residues. DNA for the CDR3: TGTGCCAGCAGCCATTCGGGGGGATCTGAGCAGTTCTTC. Translated, it gives CASSHSGGSEQFF.

The chain recombines TRBV11-1 with TRBJ2-1; 8 bases are a match to TRBD1. Germline lookup yields CDR1 SGHAT and CDR2 FQDESV (reference sequence). The CDR3 length is 16 residues. V was clipped by 3 bases and J by 9 bases; unmatched bases: 13. CDR3 loop: CASSFSGTGPRGEQFF. CDR3 nucleotides: TGTGCCAGCAGCTTTTCCGGGACAGGTCCGAGGGGTGAGCAGTTCTTC.

This clonotype was seen at least ten times. The rearrangement links TRBV7-2 to TRBJ2-5; possibly TRBD1 for D (5 bases). Trimming took off 1 base at V and 6 bases at J, with 18 bases between the two ends. This CDR3 has 16 residues. Germline loops: CDR1 SGHTA, CDR2 FQGNSA. CDR3 amino acids: CASSLGPSQGEKTQYF. CDR3 in DNA: TGTGCCAGCAGCTTAGGCCCTTCACAAGGGGAAAAGACCCAGTACTTC.

This clonotype showed up many times. The gene calls are TRBV6-5 and TRBJ2-7, with 8 bases identical to TRBD1. From germline, CDR1 is MNHEY and CDR2 SVGAGI. With V trimmed by 2 bases and J by 3 bases, 15 bases remained unmatched. This CDR3 comprises 18 residues. Written as DNA, the CDR3 is TGTGCCAGCAGTTACAGGGGCAGGGGGCAGGATGGTATCTACGAGCAGTACTTC. Translated: CASSYRGRGQDGIYEQYF.

Details on this clonotype: A far larger clone is one nucleotide away, so this likely arose from a read error. The rearrangement uses TRBV24-1 and TRBJ2-1; 9 nucleotides line up with TRBD1. The V segment lost 2 bases and the J segment 10 bases; nucleotides outside the gene matches: 8. CDR1 KGHDR and CDR2 SFDVKD come from the germline V gene. The CDR3 is made up of 15 amino acids. The CDR3 spells CATSDSQGAAYEQFF. As DNA, the CDR3 is TGTGCCACCAGTGATTCACAGGGGGCGGCCTACGAGCAGTTCTTC.

Regarding this clonotype: This likely reflects a read error, since a far larger clone is one base away. The J gene is TRBJ2-7, the V gene TRBV3-1; no firm D call. The germline gives CDR1 LGHDT, CDR2 YNNKEL (reference sequence). The CDR3 has 13 residues. Trimming removed 4 bases from V and 7 bases from J, with 14 bases in between. CDR3 loop: CASSPYRESEQYF. DNA for the CDR3: TGTGCCAGCAGCCCCTACCGAGAGAGTGAGCAGTACTTC.

V and J are TRBV5-6 and TRBJ2-3, with 7 bases identical to TRBD2. CDR3 length: 17 amino acids. Germline CDR1 reads SGHDT; CDR2 reads YYEEEE. Trimming cost V 2 bases and J 0 bases; bases outside gene matches: 9. The CDR3 coding sequence is TGTGCCAGCAGCTTATTGCGTCTAGCGGTAAGCACAGATACGCAGTATTTT. Protein sequence: CASSLLRLAVSTDTQYF.

Relative to its sample, this clonotype is medium-sized. This chain joins TRBV5-4 and TRBJ1-2, with TRBD1 matching 8 bases. Germline-derived CDR1 and CDR2 are SGHNT and YYREEE (reference sequence). The CDR3 length is 18 residues. The V and J ends lost 0 bases and 4 bases, in that order; junction bases with no gene match: 14. The CDR3 DNA is TGTGCCAGCAGCTTGGGGGAGGGGACAGGCGATCCCCTCTATGGCTACACCTTC. Encoded protein: CASSLGEGTGDPLYGYTF.

The table lists this clonotype with many counts. V usage is TRBV19 and J usage is TRBJ2-2; 7 bases are a match to TRBD1. This CDR3 has 13 residues. Germline V gene lookup returns CDR1 LNHDA and CDR2 SQIVND (reference sequence). V shed 10 bases, J shed 0 bases, and the junction held 2 bases outside the gene matches. CDR3 sequence reads: CATDRANTGELFF. The CDR3 DNA sequence: TGTGCCACAGACAGGGCGAACACCGGGGAGCTGTTTTTT. Together with reference TRBV19 and TRBJ2-2, the CDR3 gives the full variable domain: DGGITQSPKYLFRKEGQNVTLSCEQNLNHDAMYWYRQDPGQGLRLIYYSQIVNDFQKGDIAEGYSVSREKKESFPLTVTSAQKNPTAFYLCATDRANTGELFFGEGSRLTVL.

CDR3 DNA sequence: TGTGCCAGCAGGGCCAGGCCCTACGAGCAGTACTTC. It yields the protein CASRARPYEQYF. The rearrangement links TRBV27 to TRBJ2-7; no reliable D call. CDR3 length equals 12 residues. V was clipped by 6 bases and J by 2 bases, with 8 bases between them. The germline V gene has CDR1 MNHEY and CDR2 SMNVEV (reference sequence).

This clonotype is medium-sized by share. This chain joins TRBV28 and TRBJ2-1, with TRBD2 matching over 12 bases. The trim removed 3 bases at V and 8 bases at J, leaving 2 bases unmatched. The germline gives CDR1 MDHEN, CDR2 SYDVKM. This CDR3 comprises 14 residues. The CDR3 here is CASSFLAGGHEQFF. For the CDR3, the DNA is TGTGCCAGCAGTTTTCTAGCGGGAGGGCATGAGCAGTTCTTC. The entire variable domain, with the rest obtained from reference TRBV28 and TRBJ2-1, is as follows: DVKVTQSSRYLVKRTGEKVFLECVQDMDHENMFWYRQDPGLGLRLIYFSYDVKMKEKGDIPEGYSVSREKKERFSLILESASTNQTSMYLCASSFLAGGHEQFFGPGTRLTVL.

The J gene is TRBJ2-1, the V gene TRBV2, with TRBD1 matching over 7 bases. After removal of 5 bases from V and 9 bases from J, the junction contained 7 bases not matched to a gene. The V gene's germline CDR1 is SNHLY and CDR2 FYNNEI. The CDR3 is 13 amino acids. This chain's CDR3 is CASSKIRQGEQFF. The CDR3 nucleotides are TGTGCCAGCAGTAAAATAAGACAGGGTGAGCAGTTCTTC.

In this sample, this clonotype turned up many times. V gene TRBV10-3 combines with J gene TRBJ1-5, with D possibly being TRBD1 (6 bases). The germline V gene encodes CDR1 ENHRY and CDR2 SYGVKD. V lost 5 bases, J lost 5 bases, and 16 bases lay in between. The CDR3 runs 15 residues. The CDR3 sequence: CAISLTGLRDQPQHF. CDR3 sequence (DNA): TGTGCCATCAGTCTAACAGGGTTGAGGGATCAGCCCCAGCATTTT.

This clonotype was picked up many times. The rearrangement joins TRBV18 to TRBJ1-5, with a weak D call TRBD1 (6 bases). CDR3 length: 16 amino acids. Germline V lookup: CDR1 KGHSH, CDR2 LQKENI. V was shortened by 4 bases and J by 4 bases, with 17 bases between the two germline ends. CDR3: CASSLGPGGGNQPQHF. CDR3 nucleotide sequence: TGTGCCAGCTCACTGGGGCCCGGGGGCGGGAATCAGCCCCAGCATTTT. The full variable domain, its missing parts supplied by reference TRBV18 and TRBJ1-5, is NAGVMQNPRHLVRRRGQEARLRCSPMKGHSHVYWYRQLPEEGLKFMVYLQKENIIDESGMPKERFSAEFPKEGPSILRIQQVVRGDSAAYFCASSLGPGGGNQPQHFGDGTRLSIL.

V gene TRBV11-3 combines with J gene TRBJ2-5; TRBD2 matches at 7 bases. V was clipped by 1 base and J by 0 bases; unmatched bases: 5. Germline V CDR1 and CDR2: SGHNT, YENEEA. The length of the CDR3 is 16 residues. The CDR3 region is CASSLGASGDQETQYF. In DNA form, the CDR3 reads TGTGCCAGCAGCTTAGGGGCTAGCGGAGACCAAGAGACCCAGTACTTC.

The chain uses TRBV28 and TRBJ1-2, with D possibly TRBD1 on 6 matching bases. Deletions cut 11 bases from V and 7 bases from J, with 14 bases between. The V gene's germline CDR1 is MDHEN and CDR2 SYDVKM. This CDR3 contains 11 residues. CDR3 loop: CAAEGGRGYTF. CDR3 DNA sequence: TGTGCCGCGGAGGGGGGCCGTGGCTACACCTTC.

This clonotype was picked up many times. The chain has TRBV20-1 and TRBJ1-1; TRBD1 matches at 7 bases. The V gene's germline CDR1 is DFQATT and CDR2 SNEGSKA (reference sequence). V was pared by 7 bases and J by 5 bases, with 10 bases of the junction left unmatched. The CDR3 length is 13 residues. CDR3 bases: TGCAGTGGCACCACAGGGGAAGGGACTGAAGCTTTCTTT. It codes for CSGTTGEGTEAFF.

This clonotype was found many times. The chain combines TRBV6-2 or TRBV6-3 with TRBJ1-6; D unresolved. The CDR3 consists of 14 residues. V lost 3 bases and J 10 bases, leaving 13 bases between the germline ends. Germline V CDR1 and CDR2: MNHEY, SVGEGT. The CDR3 DNA reads TGTGCCAGCAGTTATGGGCAGATTAAATCACCCCTCCACTTT. Encoded protein: CASSYGQIKSPLHF.

This clonotype was seen many times. The rearrangement uses TRBV29-1 and TRBJ2-7, with TRBD2 matching over 8 bases. The V gene end was trimmed by 1 base and the J gene end by 6 bases; junction bases not matched to a gene: 14. This CDR3 has 16 residues. Germline CDR1 is SQVTM and CDR2 is ANQGSEA. The CDR3 here is CSVEVGAGVPPLEQYF. The CDR3 DNA is TGCAGCGTTGAAGTAGGAGCGGGGGTGCCACCCCTCGAGCAGTACTTC.

This clonotype was recorded at least ten times. The chain employs TRBV4-3 and TRBJ1-1, with D perhaps matching TRBD1 (5 bases). Trimming took 2 bases from V and 0 from J, leaving 16 bases between them. Germline V gene sequence: CDR1 LGHNA, CDR2 YSLEER. The CDR3 loop spans 17 amino acids. For the CDR3, the DNA is TGCGCCAGCAGCCAAACCCCACCATGGGGCATGAACACTGAAGCTTTCTTT. Encoded protein: CASSQTPPWGMNTEAFF.

This clonotype came up many times. The rearrangement links TRBV5-1 to TRBJ2-7; TRBD1 aligns across 8 bases. This CDR3 contains 14 residues. J was trimmed by 4 bases and V by 4 bases; bases with no gene match: 7. In germline, CDR1 is SGHRS, CDR2 YFSETQ. The CDR3 loop reads CASSLDRDQYEQYF. The CDR3 DNA is TGCGCCAGCAGCCTGGACAGGGATCAATACGAGCAGTACTTC.

A note on this clonotype: A far larger clone is just one base off, so this is likely a read error. This chain uses TRBV5-1 with TRBJ2-1; TRBD2 is a possible D gene (5 bases). Germline CDR1 and CDR2: SGHRS and YFSETQ. CDR3 size: 18 residues. V shed 4 bases and J shed 7 bases, with 27 bases lying between them. For the CDR3, the DNA is TGCGCCAGCAGCCGAGATCTTACGAGGGCGGCTACAGCGAATGAGCAGTTCTTC. This sequence encodes CASSRDLTRAATANEQFF.